One and the same sample provided the 2 T cell receptor beta chains below, sequenced in a study of cytomegalovirus exposure and HLA in healthy donors. The study ran its PCR with 60 Vbeta and 13 Jbeta primers. Libraries were prepared by immunoSEQ multiplex PCR; TCRdb keeps only in-frame clonotypes and omits some of them. The table shows roughly 180,000 clones, with about 80% occurring only once. The sequenced material came from PBMCs. These receptors were collected from a man between 18 and 35 years old in good health and CMV-seronegative.

The rearrangement uses TRBV27 and TRBJ1-2; D perhaps matches TRBD1 (5 bases). CDR3 size: 14 residues. Trimming took off 5 bases at V and 9 bases at J, with 19 bases between the two ends. Germline loops: CDR1 MNHEY, CDR2 SMNVEV (reference sequence). CDR3 amino acids: CASSPRQGRISYTF. The CDR3 DNA sequence: TGTGCCAGCAGTCCTCGCCAGGGAAGGATTAGCTACACCTTC.

The rearrangement uses TRBV2 and TRBJ2-7; a weak D match, TRBD2 (6 bases). V lost 6 bases and J 2 bases, leaving 8 bases between the germline ends. The CDR3 extends over 12 amino acids. Germline assignment: CDR1 SNHLY and CDR2 FYNNEI. The CDR3 region has the DNA TGTGCCAGCAGGGCGGGGACCTACGAGCAGTACTTC. It specifies CASRAGTYEQYF. Full variable domain (rest looked up from reference TRBV2 and TRBJ2-7): EPEVTQTPSHQVTQMGQEVILRCVPISNHLYFYWYRQILGQKVEFLVSFYNNEISEKSEIFDDQFSVERPDGSNFTLKIRSTKLEDSAMYFCASRAGTYEQYFGPGTRLTVT.